This T cell receptor beta chain was retrieved from a study of T cell repertoires in cytomegalovirus infection. In germline, CDR1 is MDHEN, CDR2 SYDVKM. This CDR3 is 17 amino acids long. V shed 7 bases and J shed 3 bases, with 25 bases lying between them. TCRdb processed the reads anew with MiXCR; each CDR3 protein has one entry. The repertoire holds some 150,000 distinct CDR3 sequences, 6.5% seen once, with approximately 18% in the top ten. This clonotype was found a few times. This clonotype originated in a human donor in good health (CMV status not recorded). Some clones in this sample may be carry-over from other donors' samples. The chain recombines TRBV28 with TRBJ2-7; the D gene could be TRBD1 or TRBD2 (5 bases each). Sequenced material: PBMCs. The CDR3 loop is CASNTGGRSQGFYEQYF. CDR3 sequence (DNA): TGTGCCAGCAATACTGGGGGTAGATCTCAAGGGTTCTACGAGCAGTACTTC.